This passage covers 4 T cell receptor beta chains from one sample sequenced in a study of blood T cell repertoires in COVID-19. Sequencing used immunoSEQ multiplex PCR; TCRdb keeps in-frame clones, though not all of them. The table records some 66,000 clones, 70% to 90% of them present only once. Sequencing was performed on peripheral blood. These receptor sequences come from a woman aged 55-70 years with acute or convalescent COVID-19.

In its sample, this clone was seen a few times. This chain connects TRBV6-5 to TRBJ2-1; TRBD1 agrees at 7 bases. V lost 2 bases and J lost 2; bases outside the gene matches: 3. The germline gives CDR1 MNHEY, CDR2 SVGAGI. CDR3 length equals 15 residues. As DNA, the CDR3 is TGTGCCAGCAGTTACGACAGGGCGACCTACAATGAGCAGTTCTTC. It encodes CASSYDRATYNEQFF.

The chain couples TRBV10-1 to TRBJ1-2; D gene unclear. V lost 0 bases to trimming and J lost 4 bases, with 9 bases between them. CDR3 size: 14 residues. Per germline, CDR1 WNHNN and CDR2 SYGVQD (reference sequence). CDR3 loop: CASSESTALYGYTF. The DNA for the CDR3 is TGCGCCAGCAGTGAGTCAACAGCTCTCTATGGCTACACCTTC.

This clone came up a few times. This chain joins TRBV28 and TRBJ1-1, with D possibly being TRBD1 (5 bases). V dropped 3 bases and J dropped 0 bases, with 14 bases sitting between them. The CDR3 consists of 16 residues. Germline assignment: CDR1 MDHEN and CDR2 SYDVKM. The CDR3 nucleotides read TGTGCCAGCAGTTTTTACGGGGGATCCTTGAACACTGAAGCTTTCTTT. Amino acids: CASSFYGGSLNTEAFF.

This chain joins TRBV11-2 and TRBJ2-7; 7 bases are shared with TRBD1. Trimming cost V 4 bases and J 3 bases; bases outside gene matches: 9. The CDR3 length is 15 residues. CDR1 is SGHAT and CDR2 is FQNNGV in the germline V gene. CDR3 in DNA: TGTGCCAGCAGCTCGGGACAGACCGGCCTCTACGAGCAGTACGTC. It is translated as CASSSGQTGLYEQYV.